This TCR beta chain was captured by sequencing in a study of PD-1 blockade in classical Hodgkin lymphoma. Study background: The nivolumab dose that patients received was 3 mg/kg, given intravenously every 2 weeks. General study points: Nivolumab starters within 1 year of ASCT were excluded. Complete responders' baseline diversity resembled that of newly diagnosed patients. The CD4+ diversity rise by C4D1 was clearest in complete responders.

The sample's time point: cycle 4 day 1 (C4D1), after more than five weeks of nivolumab. Every patient relapsed after autologous stem cell transplantation, and brentuximab vedotin exposure varied. The CD8+ T cells came from thawed PBMCs through magnetic negative selection. This clone turned up a few times. Its antigen is not known. The CDR3 extends over 16 amino acids. V shed 4 bases and J shed 0 bases, with 15 bases lying between them. Per germline, CDR1 SGDLS and CDR2 YYNGEE. Profiling relied on immunoSEQ multiplex PCR, and the TCRdb table lists in-frame clones only, not all of them. This sample has 3,000 or so clones, with roughly four fifths found just once.

Sequencing was performed on CD8+ T cells from blood, taken before the fourth cycle of nivolumab. The origin of this receptor is a human donor with classical Hodgkin lymphoma. V usage is TRBV9 and J usage is TRBJ2-3; no firm D call. CDR3 in DNA: TGTGCCAGCAGCCCAGCAGTCAGTACTAGCACAGATACGCAGTATTTT. Translation: CASSPAVSTSTDTQYF.